One and the same sample provided the 27 T cell receptor beta chains below, sequenced in a study of T cells after posttransplantation cyclophosphamide. Busulfan-fludarabine conditioning, marrow transplant, and cyclophosphamide on days +3 and +4 were administered. Assay used: immunoSEQ multiplex PCR; TCRdb lists only in-frame clones, some missing. This table has some 3,900 clones, around 63% appearing once. Sample: CD8+ T cells sorted from PBMCs, taken 1162 days after allogeneic stem cell transplant with posttransplant cyclophosphamide. All receptors come from a female patient aged 40 to 55 who received an allogeneic stem cell transplant from a related donor, was CMV-positive, and had no GVHD. These T cells may partly come from the graft donor.

Only a few counts were recorded for this clone. This specimen includes other DNA sequences encoding the same CDR3. The V call is TRBV9, the J call TRBJ2-7; no clear D. Germline V CDR1 and CDR2: SGDLS, YYNGEE. V gave up 8 bases and J gave up 4 bases, with 22 bases separating them. CDR3 length: 15 amino acids. This chain's CDR3 is CASIFKQKTAYEQYF. CDR3 sequence (DNA): TGTGCCAGTATCTTCAAACAGAAGACGGCATACGAGCAGTACTTC.

This clone has more than one count but fewer than ten. The sample carries other DNA sequences with the same CDR3. This chain joins TRBV9 and TRBJ2-7; D is possibly TRBD1 (6 bases). The CDR3 is made up of 15 amino acids. Germline loops: CDR1 SGDLS, CDR2 YYNGEE. V lost 8 bases to trimming and J lost 4 bases, with 22 bases between them. Written as DNA, the CDR3 is TGTGCCAGTTGTTTCAGGCAGGGGACGGCATACGAGCAGTACTTC. It encodes CASCFRQGTAYEQYF.

This clone was seen only a few times. The rearrangement uses TRBV10-3 and TRBJ1-2; maybe TRBD1 (5 bases). The CDR3 extends over 14 amino acids. The V gene lost 3 bases and the J gene lost 3 bases, with 11 bases spanning the gap. In germline, CDR1 is ENHRY, CDR2 SYGVKD. CDR3 protein: CAISDGGDYYGYTF. Here the CDR3 DNA reads TGTGCCATCAGTGACGGAGGGGACTACTATGGCTACACCTTC.

Concerning this clone: Other DNA sequences from this sample encode an identical CDR3 as well. In nucleotides, the CDR3 is TGTGCCATCATTTTCGGACAGGGGACGGCCTACGAGCAGTACTTC. This codes for CAIIFGQGTAYEQYF. The V gene is TRBV9, the J gene TRBJ2-7; 9 bases fit TRBD1. This CDR3 comprises 15 residues. Trimming at V came to 9 bases and at J to 2 bases, leaving 12 bases not matched to a gene. Germline values: CDR1 SGDLS, CDR2 YYNGEE.

Comment on this clone: A junction end diverges from the germline sequence, so it may reflect a read error. This chain links TRBV9 with TRBJ2-7; unclear D gene. This CDR3 comprises 13 residues. Germline CDR1 SGDLS, CDR2 YYNGEE. This chain's CDR3 is CASSQEVSYEQYF. As DNA, the CDR3 is TGCGCCAGCAGCCAAGAGGTAAGCTACGAGCAGTACTTC. The full variable domain, its missing parts supplied by reference TRBV9 and TRBJ2-7, is DSGVTQTPKHLITATGQRVTLRCSPRSGDLSVYWYQQSLDQGLQFLIQYYNGEERAKGNILERFSAQQFPDLHSELNLSSLELGDSALYFCASSQEVSYEQYFGPGTRLTVT.

The J gene is TRBJ1-2, the V gene TRBV9; 7 positions agree with TRBD1. Germline CDR1 reads SGDLS; CDR2 reads YYNGEE. CDR3 length: 15 amino acids. J gave up 6 bases and V 4 bases, and 12 bases lay outside the gene matches. CDR3 coding DNA: TGTGCCAGCAGCCCAGGGACAGTTCTAAATAATGGCTACACCTTC. As protein: CASSPGTVLNNGYTF.

Note on this clone: This sample includes further DNA sequences coding for the same CDR3. The DNA of the CDR3 is TGTGCCAGTATTTTCGAGCAGGGGACGGCCTACGAGCAGTACTTC. It codes for CASIFEQGTAYEQYF. V gene TRBV9 combines with J gene TRBJ2-7; maybe TRBD1 (6 bases). This CDR3 region has 15 residues. With 8 bases removed from V and 2 bases from J, the gap between germline ends came to 20 bases. Per the germline V gene, CDR1 is SGDLS and CDR2 is YYNGEE.

The V and J genes are TRBV7-3 and TRBJ2-1, with 8 bases fitting TRBD2. In germline, CDR1 is SGHTA, CDR2 FQGTGA. V was pared by 5 bases and J by 4 bases, with 7 bases of the junction left unmatched. CDR3 length: 15 amino acids. The CDR3 DNA reads TGTGCCAGCAGCCCCATGCGGGGGGATTACAATGAGCAGTTCTTC. This encodes CASSPMRGDYNEQFF.

The V and J genes are TRBV7-2 and TRBJ2-6; the match to TRBD2 covers 8 bases. V lost 1 base to trimming and J lost 3 bases; unmatched junction nucleotides: 5. CDR1 and CDR2 (germline): SGHTA, FQGNSA. The CDR3 is 17 amino acids. The CDR3, as DNA: TGTGCCAGCAGCTTAGTGGCGGGGGGTAGTGGGGCCAACGTCCTGACTTTC. Its protein is CASSLVAGGSGANVLTF.

This chain uses TRBV5-4 with TRBJ2-1; D not resolved. The germline V gene has CDR1 SGHNT and CDR2 YYREEE (reference sequence). The CDR3 is 15 residues long. Trimming took off 4 bases at V and 3 bases at J, with 14 bases between the two ends. CDR3 DNA sequence: TGTGCCAGCAGCCCACTTCTTGACATCTACAATGAGCAGTTCTTC. Encoded protein: CASSPLLDIYNEQFF.

This clone showed up just a few times. The chain employs TRBV6-7 and TRBJ2-7, with 11 bases identical to TRBD2. TRBV6-7 is an ORF, with its function uncertain. Trimming cost V 6 bases and J 2 bases; bases outside gene matches: 6. This CDR3 has 15 amino acids. CDR3 in amino acids: CASRARLAGTYEQYF. CDR3 nucleotides: TGTGCCAGCAGGGCAAGACTAGCGGGGACCTACGAGCAGTACTTC.

The rearrangement links TRBV4-2 to TRBJ2-1, with D tentatively TRBD2 (6 bases). In germline, CDR1 is LGHNA, CDR2 YNFKEQ. The CDR3 totals 14 residues. V lost 0 bases and J lost 13, with 16 bases in between. In DNA, the CDR3 is TGTGCCAGCAGCCAAGATCTTAGCGGCCATACCCAGTTCTTC. Its protein is CASSQDLSGHTQFF.

The chain links TRBV19 to TRBJ2-3; TRBD1 might be the D (6 bases). The CDR3 consists of 16 residues. V was pared by 5 bases and J by 2 bases, with 17 bases between. The V gene's germline CDR1 is LNHDA and CDR2 SQIVND (reference sequence). The DNA of the CDR3 is TGTGCCAGTAGTGCTCAGGACAGCACGTACACAGATACGCAGTATTTT. Its protein is CASSAQDSTYTDTQYF.

The V and J genes are TRBV7-9 and TRBJ2-3; D remains unclear. Per the germline V gene, CDR1 is SEHNR and CDR2 is FQNEAQ (reference sequence). The CDR3 covers 10 residues. Here the CDR3 DNA reads TGTGCTCTGAAGGAGATAACGCAGTATTTT. Protein sequence: CALKEITQYF.

The rearrangement links TRBV2 to TRBJ2-1, with D uncertain. The germline CDR1 and CDR2 sequences are SNHLY and FYNNEI. The CDR3 loop spans 17 amino acids. The ends were cut back, 7 bases at V and 4 bases at J, with 23 bases in the middle. CDR3 sequence: CASKTPQQTRRYNEQFF. CDR3 DNA sequence: TGTGCCAGCAAGACCCCCCAACAGACCCGGCGATACAATGAGCAGTTCTTC.

V gene TRBV9 combines with J gene TRBJ2-7; tentatively, D is TRBD1 (5 bases). Germline values: CDR1 SGDLS, CDR2 YYNGEE. There are 17 residues in the CDR3. Trimming shortened V by 4 bases and J by 3 bases, and 23 bases separated the two germline ends. The CDR3 coding sequence is TGTGCCAGCAGCCAAGACCTGCCTCAGGGCCCCCACTACGAGCAGTACTTC. Translation gives CASSQDLPQGPHYEQYF.

This chain connects TRBV2 to TRBJ1-1, with D unresolved. The germline V and J ends were trimmed by 4 bases and 9 bases, with 6 bases remaining between them. From germline, CDR1 is SNHLY and CDR2 FYNNEI. CDR3 length: 10 residues. The CDR3 spells CASSGGQAFF. The CDR3 nucleotides read TGTGCCAGCAGTGGAGGTCAAGCTTTCTTT. Based on the CDR3 plus reference TRBV2 and TRBJ1-1, the full variable domain is EPEVTQTPSHQVTQMGQEVILRCVPISNHLYFYWYRQILGQKVEFLVSFYNNEISEKSEIFDDQFSVERPDGSNFTLKIRSTKLEDSAMYFCASSGGQAFFGQGTRLTVV.

The chain links TRBV7-9 to TRBJ1-1, with 7 bases lining up with TRBD1. The CDR3 length is 14 residues. CDR1 SEHNR and CDR2 FQNEAQ come from the germline V gene (reference sequence). Unmatched junction bases numbered 6, after V lost 3 bases and J lost 5 bases. CDR3 loop: CASSFTGAGTEAFF. CDR3 bases: TGTGCCAGCAGCTTTACAGGGGCAGGGACTGAAGCTTTCTTT. The full variable domain, its missing parts supplied by reference TRBV7-9 and TRBJ1-1, is DTGVSQNPRHKITKRGQNVTFRCDPISEHNRLYWYRQTLGQGPEFLTYFQNEAQLEKSRLLSDRFSAERPKGSFSTLEIQRTEQGDSAMYLCASSFTGAGTEAFFGQGTRLTVV.

This clone was observed a few times. The CDR3 spells CASSYSGTLSTDTQYF. In DNA, the CDR3 is TGTGCCAGCAGTTACTCGGGGACTCTTAGCACAGATACGCAGTATTTT. The chain recombines TRBV6-5 with TRBJ2-3; D may be TRBD2 (6 bases). Germline CDR1 is MNHEY and CDR2 is SVGAGI. The V end lost 0 bases, the J end lost 0 bases, and 10 bases lay between the germline ends. The CDR3 runs 16 residues.

This clone has a handful of counts. The same CDR3 can be traced to other DNA sequences in this sample. The CDR3: CACIFRQGTAYEQYF. The CDR3 DNA reads as TGTGCCTGCATTTTCAGGCAGGGGACGGCATACGAGCAGTACTTC. The rearrangement links TRBV9 to TRBJ2-7, with D possibly matching TRBD1 (6 bases). This CDR3 is 15 amino acids long. Trimming left V 10 bases short and J 4 bases short, with 24 bases between. CDR1 SGDLS and CDR2 YYNGEE come from the germline V gene.

The gene calls are TRBV4-2 and TRBJ2-5; D may be TRBD1 (6 bases). Per germline, CDR1 LGHNA and CDR2 YNFKEQ. Deletions cut 0 bases from V and 4 bases from J, with 12 bases between. This CDR3 comprises 15 residues. In nucleotides, the CDR3 is TGTGCCAGCAGCCAAGAAGGGGGTTGGTCAGAGACCCAGTACTTC. The encoded protein is CASSQEGGWSETQYF.

The chain combines TRBV9 with TRBJ2-7, with D hard to call. The CDR3 has 15 amino acids. Germline V gene data show CDR1 as SGDLS and CDR2 as YYNGEE. V lost 6 bases, J lost 4 bases, and 20 bases lay in between. The CDR3 here is CASIFEQKTAYEQYF. The CDR3 region has the DNA TGTGCCAGCATTTTCGAACAGAAGACGGCATACGAGCAGTACTTC.

This clone has more than one count but fewer than ten. This rearrangement joins TRBV5-1 to TRBJ2-3, with 11 bases lining up with TRBD2. V gave up 2 bases and J gave up 2 bases; unmatched junction bases: 4. CDR1 and CDR2 (germline): SGHRS, YFSETQ. The CDR3 is made up of 16 amino acids. CDR3 amino acids: CASSFTSGGYTDTQYF. The CDR3, as DNA: TGCGCCAGCAGCTTTACTAGCGGGGGTTACACAGATACGCAGTATTTT.

This clone showed up just once. A read error is likely here: a far larger clone is one base away. J is TRBJ1-4 and V is TRBV7-8, with D maybe TRBD1 (6 bases). The germline gives CDR1 SGHVS, CDR2 FQNEAQ. The CDR3 contains 14 residues. CDR3 residues: CAGSLATGSEKLFF. Written as DNA, the CDR3 is TGTGCCGGCAGCTTAGCTACAGGGTCCGAAAAACTGTTTTTT.

The chain is built from TRBV7-6 and TRBJ1-1; a possible D gene is TRBD1 (6 bases). Trimming pared 1 base from V and 1 base from J, leaving 7 bases between. CDR1 is SGHVS, CDR2 FNYEAQ, per germline. The CDR3 extends over 14 amino acids. The CDR3 bases are TGTGCCAGCAGCTTAGAGGGGGAGAACACTGAAGCTTTCTTT. This encodes CASSLEGENTEAFF.

On this clone itself: Other DNA sequences in the sample encode the same CDR3. V gene TRBV9 combines with J gene TRBJ2-7; TRBD1 agrees at 7 bases. The CDR3 covers 15 residues. V dropped 8 bases and J dropped 4; count of bases not matched to a gene: 15. The germline gives CDR1 SGDLS, CDR2 YYNGEE. CDR3 residues: CASSFEQGTAYEQYF. The DNA of the CDR3 is TGTGCCAGTAGTTTCGAACAGGGGACGGCATACGAGCAGTACTTC.

The chain is built from TRBV12-2 and TRBJ1-5; TRBD1 is the table's D call and was not checked against the DNA. TRBV12-2 is tagged as a pseudogene. CDR3 size: 13 residues. The CDR3 DNA follows: TGTGCAAGTCGCTTCAGGGATCCGCAGCCCCAGCATTTT. It encodes CASRFRDPQPQHF.